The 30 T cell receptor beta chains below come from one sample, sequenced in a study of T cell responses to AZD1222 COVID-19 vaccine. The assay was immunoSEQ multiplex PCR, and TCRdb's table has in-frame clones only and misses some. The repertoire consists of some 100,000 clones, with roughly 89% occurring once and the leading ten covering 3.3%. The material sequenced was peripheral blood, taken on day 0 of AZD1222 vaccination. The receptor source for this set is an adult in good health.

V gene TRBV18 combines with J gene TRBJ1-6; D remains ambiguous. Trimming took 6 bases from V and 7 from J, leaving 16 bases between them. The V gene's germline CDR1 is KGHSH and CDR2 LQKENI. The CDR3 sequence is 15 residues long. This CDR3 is CASSTVGRGNSPLHF. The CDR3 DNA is TGTGCCAGCTCCACGGTGGGAAGAGGAAATTCACCCCTCCACTTT.

This CDR3 is CASSKGAAGGLGEQFF. Here the CDR3 DNA reads TGTGCCAGCAGCAAAGGGGCAGCGGGGGGCTTAGGGGAGCAGTTCTTC. This chain links TRBV21-1 with TRBJ2-1; the table's D gene call, TRBD2, was not cross checked with the DNA. TRBV21-1 is classified as a pseudogene. The CDR3 loop spans 16 amino acids.

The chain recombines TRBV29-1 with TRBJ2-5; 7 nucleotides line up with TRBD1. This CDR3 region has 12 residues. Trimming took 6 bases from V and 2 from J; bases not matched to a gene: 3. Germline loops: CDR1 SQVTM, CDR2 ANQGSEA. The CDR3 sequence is CSVGTAQETQYF. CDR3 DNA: TGCAGCGTAGGGACAGCACAAGAGACCCAGTACTTC.

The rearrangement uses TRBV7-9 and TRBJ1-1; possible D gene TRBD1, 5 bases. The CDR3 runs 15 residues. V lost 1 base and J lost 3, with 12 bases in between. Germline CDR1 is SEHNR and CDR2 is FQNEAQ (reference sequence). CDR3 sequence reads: CASSLGRGRYTEAFF. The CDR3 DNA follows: TGTGCCAGCAGCTTAGGGAGGGGACGGTACACTGAAGCTTTCTTT. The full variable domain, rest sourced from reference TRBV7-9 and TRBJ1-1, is DTGVSQNPRHKITKRGQNVTFRCDPISEHNRLYWYRQTLGQGPEFLTYFQNEAQLEKSRLLSDRFSAERPKGSFSTLEIQRTEQGDSAMYLCASSLGRGRYTEAFFGQGTRLTVV.

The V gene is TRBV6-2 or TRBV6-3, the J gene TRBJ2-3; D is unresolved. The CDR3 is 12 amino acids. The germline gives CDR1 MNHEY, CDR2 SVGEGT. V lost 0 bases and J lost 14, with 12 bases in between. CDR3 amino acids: CASSYSGFRWYF. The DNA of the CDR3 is TGTGCCAGCAGTTACTCAGGGTTTCGGTGGTATTTT.

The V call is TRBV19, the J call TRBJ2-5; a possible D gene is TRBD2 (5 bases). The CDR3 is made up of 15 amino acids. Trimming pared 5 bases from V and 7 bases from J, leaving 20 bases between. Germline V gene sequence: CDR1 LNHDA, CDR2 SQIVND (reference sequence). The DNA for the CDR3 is TGTGCCAGTAGTGCCCCCTCCCCCAGAGGAGGGACCCAGTACTTC. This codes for CASSAPSPRGGTQYF.

The CDR3 region is CAWSQPTGTDDEKLFF. CDR3 bases: TGTGCCTGGAGTCAGCCCACCGGGACAGATGATGAAAAACTGTTTTTT. This chain uses TRBV30 with TRBJ1-4, with TRBD1 matching over 7 bases. This CDR3 has 16 amino acids. V shed 2 bases, J shed 6 bases, and the junction held 12 bases outside the gene matches. Germline values: CDR1 GTSNPN, CDR2 SVGIG (reference sequence).

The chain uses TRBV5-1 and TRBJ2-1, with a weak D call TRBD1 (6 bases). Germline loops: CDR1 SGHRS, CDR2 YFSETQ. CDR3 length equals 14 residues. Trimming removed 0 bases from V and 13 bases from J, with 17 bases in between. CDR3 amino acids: CASSLGGRDNRQFF. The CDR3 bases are TGCGCCAGCAGCTTGGGAGGCCGGGACAATAGACAGTTCTTC.

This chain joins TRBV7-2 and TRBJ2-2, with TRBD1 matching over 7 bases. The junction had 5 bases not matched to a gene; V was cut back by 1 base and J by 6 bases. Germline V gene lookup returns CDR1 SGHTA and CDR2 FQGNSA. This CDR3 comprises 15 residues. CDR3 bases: TGTGCCAGCAGCTTAGAGGGCAGGGGGTCCGGGGAGCTGTTTTTT. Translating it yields CASSLEGRGSGELFF. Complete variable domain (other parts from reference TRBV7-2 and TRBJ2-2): GAGVSQSPSNKVTEKGKDVELRCDPISGHTALYWYRQSLGQGLEFLIYFQGNSAPDKSGLPSDRFSAERTGGSVSTLTIQRTQQEDSAVYLCASSLEGRGSGELFFGEGSRLTVL.

The CDR3 loop reads CASTAGFSNQPQHF. CDR3 DNA sequence: TGTGCCAGCACCGCAGGTTTTAGCAATCAGCCCCAGCATTTT. The rearrangement joins TRBV2 to TRBJ1-5; D unclear. The CDR3 loop spans 14 amino acids. Trimming stripped 7 bases from V and 0 bases from J, with 10 bases between. Per germline, CDR1 SNHLY and CDR2 FYNNEI.

The CDR3 is CASSLTGGHNTEAFF. The CDR3 nucleotides are TGCGCCAGCAGCTTGACAGGGGGGCATAACACTGAAGCTTTCTTT. This chain links TRBV5-1 with TRBJ1-1; the match to TRBD1 covers 8 bases. V lost 1 base, J lost 2 bases, and 4 bases stayed unmatched. From germline, CDR1 is SGHRS and CDR2 YFSETQ. The CDR3 is made up of 15 amino acids.

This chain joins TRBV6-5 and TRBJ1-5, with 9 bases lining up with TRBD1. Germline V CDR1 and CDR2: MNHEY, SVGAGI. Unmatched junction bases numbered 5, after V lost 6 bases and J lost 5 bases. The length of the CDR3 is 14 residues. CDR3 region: CASSTTGGDQPQHF. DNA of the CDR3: TGTGCCAGCAGCACTACAGGGGGCGATCAGCCCCAGCATTTT.

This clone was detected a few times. The CDR3 region is CSVHDQPQHF. The CDR3 DNA reads as TGCAGCGTTCATGATCAGCCCCAGCATTTT. The chain has TRBV29-1 and TRBJ1-5, with no clear D. The ends were cut back, 5 bases at V and 5 bases at J, with 4 bases in the middle. The V gene's germline CDR1 is SQVTM and CDR2 ANQGSEA. This CDR3 has 10 residues.

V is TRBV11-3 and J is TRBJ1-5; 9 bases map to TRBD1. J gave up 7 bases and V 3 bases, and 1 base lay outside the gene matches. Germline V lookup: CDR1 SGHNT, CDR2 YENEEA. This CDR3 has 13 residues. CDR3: CASSLDRGQPQHF. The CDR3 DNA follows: TGTGCCAGCAGCTTGGACAGGGGCCAGCCCCAGCATTTT.

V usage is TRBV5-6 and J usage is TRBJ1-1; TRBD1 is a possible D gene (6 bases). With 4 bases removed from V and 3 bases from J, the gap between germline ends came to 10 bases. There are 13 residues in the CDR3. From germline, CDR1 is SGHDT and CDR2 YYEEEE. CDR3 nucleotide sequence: TGTGCCAGCAGCCCCGGACAGTACACTGAAGCTTTCTTT. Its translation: CASSPGQYTEAFF.

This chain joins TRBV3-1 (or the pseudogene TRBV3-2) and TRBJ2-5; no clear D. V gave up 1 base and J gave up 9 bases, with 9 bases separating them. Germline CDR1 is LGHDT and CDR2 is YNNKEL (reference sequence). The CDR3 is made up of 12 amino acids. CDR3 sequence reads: CASSQVKNSQYF. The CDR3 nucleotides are TGTGCCAGCAGCCAAGTGAAGAACTCCCAGTACTTC.

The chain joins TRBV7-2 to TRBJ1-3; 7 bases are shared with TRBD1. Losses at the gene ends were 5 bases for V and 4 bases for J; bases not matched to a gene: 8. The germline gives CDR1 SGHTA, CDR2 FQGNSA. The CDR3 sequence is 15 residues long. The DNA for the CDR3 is TGTGCCAGCAGCGTTGACAGGGACTCAGGAAACACCATATATTTT. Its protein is CASSVDRDSGNTIYF.

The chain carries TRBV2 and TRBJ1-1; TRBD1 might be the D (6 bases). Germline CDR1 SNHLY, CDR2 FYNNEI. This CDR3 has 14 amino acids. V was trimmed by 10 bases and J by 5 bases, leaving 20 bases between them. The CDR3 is CATLQGLYGTEAFF. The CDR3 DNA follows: TGTGCCACGCTACAGGGCCTTTATGGGACTGAAGCTTTCTTT.

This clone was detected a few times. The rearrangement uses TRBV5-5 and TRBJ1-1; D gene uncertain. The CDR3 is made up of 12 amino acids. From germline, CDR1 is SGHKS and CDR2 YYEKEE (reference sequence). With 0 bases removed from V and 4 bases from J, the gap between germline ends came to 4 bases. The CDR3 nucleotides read TGTGCCAGCAGCTTGGAGGTCACTGAAGCTTTCTTT. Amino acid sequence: CASSLEVTEAFF.

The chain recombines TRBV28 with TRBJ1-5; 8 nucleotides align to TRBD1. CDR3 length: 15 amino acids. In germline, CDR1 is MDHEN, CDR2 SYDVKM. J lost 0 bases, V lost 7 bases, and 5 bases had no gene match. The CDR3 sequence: CASNSGGYSNQPQHF. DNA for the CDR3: TGTGCCAGCAATTCAGGGGGCTATAGCAATCAGCCCCAGCATTTT.

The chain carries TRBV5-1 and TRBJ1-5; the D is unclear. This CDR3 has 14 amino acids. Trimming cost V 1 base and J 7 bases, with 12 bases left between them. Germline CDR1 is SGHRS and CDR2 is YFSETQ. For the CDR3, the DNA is TGCGCCAGCAGCTTGACTGGTGGGTACCAGCCCCAGCATTTT. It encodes CASSLTGGYQPQHF.

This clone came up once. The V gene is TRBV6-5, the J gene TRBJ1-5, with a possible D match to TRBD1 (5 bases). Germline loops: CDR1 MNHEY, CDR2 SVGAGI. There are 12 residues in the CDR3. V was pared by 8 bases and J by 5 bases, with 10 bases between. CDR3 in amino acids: CASRDGDQPQHF. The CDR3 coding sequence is TGTGCCAGCCGGGACGGAGATCAGCCCCAGCATTTT.

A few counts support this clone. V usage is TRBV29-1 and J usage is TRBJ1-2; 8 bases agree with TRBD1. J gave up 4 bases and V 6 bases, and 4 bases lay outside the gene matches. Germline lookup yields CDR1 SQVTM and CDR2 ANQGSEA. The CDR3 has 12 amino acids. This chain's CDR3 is CSVDRGGYGYTF. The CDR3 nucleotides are TGCAGCGTCGACAGGGGTGGCTATGGCTACACCTTC.

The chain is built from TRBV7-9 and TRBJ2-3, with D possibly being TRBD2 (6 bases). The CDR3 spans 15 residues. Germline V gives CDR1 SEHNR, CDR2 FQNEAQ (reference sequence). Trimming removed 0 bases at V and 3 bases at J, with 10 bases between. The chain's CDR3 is CASSLAGGRTDTQYF. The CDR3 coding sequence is TGTGCCAGCAGCTTAGCGGGGGGTCGGACAGATACGCAGTATTTT.

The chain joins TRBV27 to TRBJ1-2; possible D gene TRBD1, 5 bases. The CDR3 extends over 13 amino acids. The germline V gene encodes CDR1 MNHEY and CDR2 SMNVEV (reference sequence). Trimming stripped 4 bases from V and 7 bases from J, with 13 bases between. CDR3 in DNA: TGTGCCAGCAGTTCCGGTGGGGGTGCTGGCTACACCTTC. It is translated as CASSSGGGAGYTF.

CDR3 nucleotides: TGTGCCAGCAGCCTACAGGGGTCCTACGAGCAGTACTTC. Amino acids: CASSLQGSYEQYF. This chain links TRBV5-6 with TRBJ2-7; 7 nucleotides match TRBD1. This CDR3 contains 13 residues. The germline V gene has CDR1 SGHDT and CDR2 YYEEEE. The junction had 2 bases not matched to a gene; V was cut back by 4 bases and J by 1 base.

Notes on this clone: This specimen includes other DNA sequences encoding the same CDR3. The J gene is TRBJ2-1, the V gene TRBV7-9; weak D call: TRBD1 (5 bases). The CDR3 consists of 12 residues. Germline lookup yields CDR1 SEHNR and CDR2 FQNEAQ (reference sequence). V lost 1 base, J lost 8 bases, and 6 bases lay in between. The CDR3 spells CASSLVGDEQFF. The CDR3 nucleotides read TGTGCCAGCAGCTTAGTAGGGGATGAGCAGTTCTTC.

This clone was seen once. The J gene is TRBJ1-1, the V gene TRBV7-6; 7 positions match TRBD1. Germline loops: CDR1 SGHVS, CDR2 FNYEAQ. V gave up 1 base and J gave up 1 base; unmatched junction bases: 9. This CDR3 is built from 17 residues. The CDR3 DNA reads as TGTGCCAGCAGCTTAGGAATACAGGGGACACCGAACACTGAAGCTTTCTTT. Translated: CASSLGIQGTPNTEAFF.

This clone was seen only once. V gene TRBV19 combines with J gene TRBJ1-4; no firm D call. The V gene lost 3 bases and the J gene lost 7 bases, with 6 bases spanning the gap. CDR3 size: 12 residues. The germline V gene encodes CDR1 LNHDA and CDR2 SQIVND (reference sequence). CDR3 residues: CASSIRSEKLFF. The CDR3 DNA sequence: TGTGCCAGTAGTATCAGGAGTGAAAAACTGTTTTTT. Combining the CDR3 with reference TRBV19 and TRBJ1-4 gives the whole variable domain DGGITQSPKYLFRKEGQNVTLSCEQNLNHDAMYWYRQDPGQGLRLIYYSQIVNDFQKGDIAEGYSVSREKKESFPLTVTSAQKNPTAFYLCASSIRSEKLFFGSGTQLSVL.

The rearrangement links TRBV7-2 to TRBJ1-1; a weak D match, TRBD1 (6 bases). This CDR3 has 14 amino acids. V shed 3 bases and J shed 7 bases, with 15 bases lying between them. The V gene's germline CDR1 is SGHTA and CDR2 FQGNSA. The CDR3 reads CASSFSDSEGEAFF. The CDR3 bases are TGTGCCAGCAGCTTTTCGGACAGCGAGGGTGAAGCTTTCTTT.